This TCR beta chain is from a study of blood T cell repertoires in COVID-19. Looking at the study overall: Sample material is recorded as cDNA or gDNA derived from T cells, B-cell-depleted T cells, or PBMCs.

Followed longitudinally, the Seattle patients had been enrolled during active infection. The CDR3 has 13 amino acids. The ends were cut back, 3 bases at V and 2 bases at J, with 7 bases in the middle. CDR1 and CDR2 from the germline V gene are KGHSH and LQKENI. TCRdb's table, derived via immunoSEQ multiplex PCR, lists solely in-frame clones and lacks some. The data show around 200,000 clones, with around 85% seen just once and about a tenth held by the top ten. V usage is TRBV18 and J usage is TRBJ1-1; TRBD1 might be the D (6 bases). The sample taken for sequencing was peripheral blood. The TCR was taken from an older woman with COVID-19, enrolled during active disease. Here the CDR3 reads CASSPTGNTEAFF. The CDR3 DNA reads TGTGCCAGCTCACCGACAGGTAACACTGAAGCTTTCTTT.